The rows below give T cell receptor beta chains drawn from one sample of a study of cytomegalovirus exposure and HLA in healthy donors. The assay was immunoSEQ multiplex PCR, and TCRdb's table has in-frame clones only and misses some. Among about 130,000 clones, around 78% were seen once, and the ten largest hold less than 4.5%. Sequences were obtained from PBMCs. The receptors here all came from a man aged 40-55 years in good health and CMV-seronegative. CDR3s include the opening cysteine and the closing phenylalanine or tryptophan. The order of the fields is V gene, J gene, CDR3 protein.

V: TRBV28; J: TRBJ2-1; CDR3: CASLQGNEQFF
V: TRBV4-1; J: TRBJ2-7; CDR3: CASSQRAGIHEQYF
V: TRBV5-1; J: TRBJ2-3; CDR3: CASSLVRVDTQYF
V: TRBV4-3; J: TRBJ2-7; CDR3: CASSQDGTGGFYEQYF
V: TRBV7-2; J: TRBJ2-7; CDR3: CASSPTGGNYEQYF
V: TRBV10-3; J: TRBJ2-2; CDR3: CATARGRGGMTGTGELFF
V: TRBV7-6; J: TRBJ2-1; CDR3: CASRPTSGGADEQFF
V: TRBV11-2; J: TRBJ2-7; CDR3: CASSFGTGGSYEQYF
V: TRBV5-1; J: TRBJ2-4; CDR3: CASSLGGEGVGNIQYF
V: TRBV19; J: TRBJ2-5; CDR3: CASSTDREETQYF
V: TRBV6-1; J: TRBJ1-2; CDR3: CASRLDGNYGYTF
V: TRBV11-2; J: TRBJ2-1; CDR3: CASSLRGYGGYNEQFF
V: TRBV7-3; J: TRBJ1-1; CDR3: CASSLGGVNTEAFF
V: TRBV15; J: TRBJ1-2; CDR3: CASGVGRNYGYTF
V: TRBV19; J: TRBJ1-5; CDR3: CASSIPGRNQPQHF
V: TRBV19; J: TRBJ1-1; CDR3: CASCQTGTENTEAFF
V: TRBV18; J: TRBJ2-1; CDR3: CASSPRTGVGNLEQFF
V: TRBV5-1; J: TRBJ1-1; CDR3: CASSQGTGALGTEAFF
V: TRBV18; J: TRBJ1-3; CDR3: CASSPPSEREGFGNTIYF
V: TRBV28; J: TRBJ1-5; CDR3: CASSLGGPGNQPQHF